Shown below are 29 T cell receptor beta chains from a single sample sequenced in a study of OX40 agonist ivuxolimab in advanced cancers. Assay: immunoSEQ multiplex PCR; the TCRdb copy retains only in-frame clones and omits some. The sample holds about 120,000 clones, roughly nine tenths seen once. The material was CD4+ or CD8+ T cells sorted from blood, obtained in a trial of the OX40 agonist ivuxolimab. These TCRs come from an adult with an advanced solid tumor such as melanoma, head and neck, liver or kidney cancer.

This chain's CDR3 is CASSVGGGSDSPLHF. DNA of the CDR3: TGTGCCAGCAGCGTGGGAGGGGGATCCGATTCACCCCTCCACTTT. V gene TRBV9 combines with J gene TRBJ1-6, with D tentatively TRBD1 (6 bases). V was pared by 2 bases and J by 8 bases, with 14 bases between. Germline CDR1 is SGDLS and CDR2 is YYNGEE. This CDR3 is built from 15 residues.

This CDR3 reads CAWSVSGRLLDTQYF. The DNA for the CDR3 is TGTGCCTGGAGTGTATCAGGGAGGCTTTTAGATACGCAGTATTTT. The chain couples TRBV30 to TRBJ2-3; D is perhaps TRBD2 (6 bases). In germline, CDR1 is GTSNPN, CDR2 SVGIG (reference sequence). V was shortened by 0 bases and J by 5 bases, with 15 bases between the two germline ends. The length of the CDR3 is 15 residues.

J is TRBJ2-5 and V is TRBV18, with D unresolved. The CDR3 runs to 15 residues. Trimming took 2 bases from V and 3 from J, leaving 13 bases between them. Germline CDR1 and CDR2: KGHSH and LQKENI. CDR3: CASSPAGSREETQYF. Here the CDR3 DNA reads TGTGCCAGCTCACCAGCCGGGTCAAGGGAAGAGACCCAGTACTTC.

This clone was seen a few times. CDR3 amino acids: CASSRSMNTEAFF. CDR3 nucleotide sequence: TGTGCCAGCAGTCGTTCGATGAACACTGAAGCTTTCTTT. The rearrangement links TRBV9 to TRBJ1-1; D ambiguous. The CDR3 totals 13 residues. Per the germline V gene, CDR1 is SGDLS and CDR2 is YYNGEE. V lost 5 bases to trimming and J lost 0 bases, with 8 bases between them.

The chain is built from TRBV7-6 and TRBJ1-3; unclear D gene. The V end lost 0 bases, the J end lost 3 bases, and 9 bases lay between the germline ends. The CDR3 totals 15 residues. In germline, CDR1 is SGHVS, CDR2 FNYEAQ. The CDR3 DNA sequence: TGTGCCAGCAGCTTAGCTCCGGCTGTTGGAAACACCATATATTTT. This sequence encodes CASSLAPAVGNTIYF.

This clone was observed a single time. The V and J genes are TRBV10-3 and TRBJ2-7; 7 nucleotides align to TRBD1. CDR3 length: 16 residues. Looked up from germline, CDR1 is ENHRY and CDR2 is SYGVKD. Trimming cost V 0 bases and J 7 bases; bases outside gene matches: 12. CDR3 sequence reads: CAISESTPGTGEEQYF. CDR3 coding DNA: TGTGCCATCAGTGAGTCGACCCCGGGAACAGGGGAGGAGCAGTACTTC.

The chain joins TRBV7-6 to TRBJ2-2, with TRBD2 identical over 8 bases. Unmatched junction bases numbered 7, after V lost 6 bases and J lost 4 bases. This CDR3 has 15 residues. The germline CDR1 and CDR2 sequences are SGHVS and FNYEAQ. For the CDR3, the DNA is TGTGCCAGCAGGAAGACTAGCGCGATCACCGGGGAGCTGTTTTTT. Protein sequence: CASRKTSAITGELFF.

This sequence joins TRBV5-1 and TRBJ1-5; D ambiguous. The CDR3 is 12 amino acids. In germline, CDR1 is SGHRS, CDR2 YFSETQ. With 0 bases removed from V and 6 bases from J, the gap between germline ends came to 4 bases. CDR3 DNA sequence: TGCGCCAGCAGCTTGGATGGTCAGCCCCAGCATTTT. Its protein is CASSLDGQPQHF.

CDR3 bases: TGTGCCAGCAGGAACTCGGGGACAGGGAACACCGGGGAGCTGTTTTTT. This codes for CASRNSGTGNTGELFF. The V call is TRBV6-6, the J call TRBJ2-2; the match to TRBD1 covers 8 bases. The CDR3 is 16 amino acids. V lost 6 bases, J lost 1 base, and 7 bases stayed unmatched. Germline CDR1 is MNHNY and CDR2 is SVGAGI (reference sequence).

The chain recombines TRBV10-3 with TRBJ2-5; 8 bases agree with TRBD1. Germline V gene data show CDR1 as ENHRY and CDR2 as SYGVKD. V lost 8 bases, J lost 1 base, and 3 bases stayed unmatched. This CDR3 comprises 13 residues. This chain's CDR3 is CAIQGQAQETQYF. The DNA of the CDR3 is TGTGCCATCCAGGGACAGGCCCAAGAGACCCAGTACTTC.

Here the CDR3 reads CASSPHADTQYF. The CDR3 region has the DNA TGTGCCAGCAGTCCCCATGCAGATACGCAGTATTTT. The V call is TRBV28, the J call TRBJ2-3; D is undetermined. Trimming took off 5 bases at V and 4 bases at J, with 7 bases between the two ends. The CDR3 totals 12 residues. Germline V gene lookup returns CDR1 MDHEN and CDR2 SYDVKM. Variable domain in full (rest from reference TRBV28 and TRBJ2-3): DVKVTQSSRYLVKRTGEKVFLECVQDMDHENMFWYRQDPGLGLRLIYFSYDVKMKEKGDIPEGYSVSREKKERFSLILESASTNQTSMYLCASSPHADTQYFGPGTRLTVL.

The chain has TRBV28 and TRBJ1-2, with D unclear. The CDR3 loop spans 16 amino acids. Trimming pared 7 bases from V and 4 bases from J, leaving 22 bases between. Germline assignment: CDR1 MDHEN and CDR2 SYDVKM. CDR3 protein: CASTTPAGGRSYGYTF. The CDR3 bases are TGTGCCAGCACCACCCCAGCAGGCGGTCGGAGCTATGGCTACACCTTC.

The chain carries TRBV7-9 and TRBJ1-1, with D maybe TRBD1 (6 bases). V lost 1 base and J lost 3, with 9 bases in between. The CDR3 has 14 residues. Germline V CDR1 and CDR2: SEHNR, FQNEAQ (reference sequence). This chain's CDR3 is CASSLGTADTEAFF. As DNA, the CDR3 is TGTGCCAGCAGCTTAGGGACAGCAGACACTGAAGCTTTCTTT.

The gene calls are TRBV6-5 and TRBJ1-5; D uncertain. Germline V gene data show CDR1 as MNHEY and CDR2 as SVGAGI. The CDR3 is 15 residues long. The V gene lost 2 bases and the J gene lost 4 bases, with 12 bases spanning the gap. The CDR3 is CASSYSPGGNQPQHF. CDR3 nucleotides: TGTGCCAGCAGTTACAGTCCTGGTGGTAATCAGCCCCAGCATTTT.

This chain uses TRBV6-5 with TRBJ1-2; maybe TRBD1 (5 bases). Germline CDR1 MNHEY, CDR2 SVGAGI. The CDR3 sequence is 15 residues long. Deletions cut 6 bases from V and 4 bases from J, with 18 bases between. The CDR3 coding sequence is TGTGCCAGCAGCTCGTCTGGCAGGGCGGGCTATGGCTACACCTTC. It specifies CASSSSGRAGYGYTF.

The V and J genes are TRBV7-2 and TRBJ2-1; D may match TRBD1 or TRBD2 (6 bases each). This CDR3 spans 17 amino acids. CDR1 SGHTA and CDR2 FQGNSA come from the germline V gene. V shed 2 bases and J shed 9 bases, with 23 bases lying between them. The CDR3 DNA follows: TGTGCCAGCAGCTTAAGGCACGGGGGCCACTACTACGGTGAGCAGTTCTTC. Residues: CASSLRHGGHYYGEQFF.

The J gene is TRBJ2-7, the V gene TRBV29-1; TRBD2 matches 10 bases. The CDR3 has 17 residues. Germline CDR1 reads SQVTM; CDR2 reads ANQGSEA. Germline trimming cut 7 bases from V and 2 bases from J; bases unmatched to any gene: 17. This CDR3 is CSAVVSGGHPFPYEQYF. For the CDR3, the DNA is TGCAGCGCCGTTGTTAGCGGGGGGCACCCTTTTCCCTACGAGCAGTACTTC.

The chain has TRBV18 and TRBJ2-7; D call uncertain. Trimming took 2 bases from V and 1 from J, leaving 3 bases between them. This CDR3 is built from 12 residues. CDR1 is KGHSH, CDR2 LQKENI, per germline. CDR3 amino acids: CASSPGSYEQYF. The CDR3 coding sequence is TGTGCCAGCTCACCAGGGTCCTACGAGCAGTACTTC.

This chain's CDR3 is CASSQRGDNSPLHF. The CDR3 bases are TGTGCCAGCAGCCAAAGGGGGGATAATTCACCCCTCCACTTT. The chain joins TRBV11-2 to TRBJ1-6; maybe TRBD1 (6 bases). Germline V gene sequence: CDR1 SGHAT, CDR2 FQNNGV. This CDR3 has 14 amino acids. Deletions cut 5 bases from V and 5 bases from J, with 10 bases between. The full variable domain, rest sourced from reference TRBV11-2 and TRBJ1-6, is EAGVAQSPRYKIIEKRQSVAFWCNPISGHATLYWYQQILGQGPKLLIQFQNNGVVDDSQLPKDRFSAERLKGVDSTLKIQPAKLEDSAVYLCASSQRGDNSPLHFGNGTRLTVT.

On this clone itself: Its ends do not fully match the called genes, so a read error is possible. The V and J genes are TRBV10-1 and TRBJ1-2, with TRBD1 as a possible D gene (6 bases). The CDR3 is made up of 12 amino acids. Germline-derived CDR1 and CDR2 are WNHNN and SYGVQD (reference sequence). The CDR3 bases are TGCGCCTGCAGGGGTTTAAGCTATGGCTACACCTTC. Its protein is CACRGLSYGYTF.

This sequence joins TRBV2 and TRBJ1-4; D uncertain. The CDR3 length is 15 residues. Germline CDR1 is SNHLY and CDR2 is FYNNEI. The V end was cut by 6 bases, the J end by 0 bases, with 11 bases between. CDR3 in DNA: TGTGCCAGCAGAGCCACAGATTCAACTAATGAAAAACTGTTTTTT. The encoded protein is CASRATDSTNEKLFF.

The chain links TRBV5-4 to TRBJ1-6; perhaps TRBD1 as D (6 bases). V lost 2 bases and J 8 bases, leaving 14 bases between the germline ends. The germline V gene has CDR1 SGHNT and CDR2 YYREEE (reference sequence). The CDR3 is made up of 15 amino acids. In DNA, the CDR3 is TGTGCCAGCAGCTTTATTCAGGGGAAGGATTCACCCCTCCACTTT. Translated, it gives CASSFIQGKDSPLHF. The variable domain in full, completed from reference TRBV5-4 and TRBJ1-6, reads ETGVTQSPTHLIKTRGQQVTLRCSSQSGHNTVSWYQQALGQGPQFIFQYYREEENGRGNFPPRFSGLQFPNYSSELNVNALELDDSALYLCASSFIQGKDSPLHFGNGTRLTVT.

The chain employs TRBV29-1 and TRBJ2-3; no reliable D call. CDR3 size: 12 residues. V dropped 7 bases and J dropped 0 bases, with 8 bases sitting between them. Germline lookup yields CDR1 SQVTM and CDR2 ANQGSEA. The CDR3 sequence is CSAYSSTDTQYF. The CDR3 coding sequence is TGCAGCGCGTACTCTAGCACAGATACGCAGTATTTT.

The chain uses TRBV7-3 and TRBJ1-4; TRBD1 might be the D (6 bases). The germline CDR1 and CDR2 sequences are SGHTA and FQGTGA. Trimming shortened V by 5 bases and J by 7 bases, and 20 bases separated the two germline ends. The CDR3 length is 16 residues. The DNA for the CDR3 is TGTGCCAGCAGCCCCTCGACAAGGGGAGGGGGTGAAAAACTGTTTTTT. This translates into CASSPSTRGGGEKLFF.

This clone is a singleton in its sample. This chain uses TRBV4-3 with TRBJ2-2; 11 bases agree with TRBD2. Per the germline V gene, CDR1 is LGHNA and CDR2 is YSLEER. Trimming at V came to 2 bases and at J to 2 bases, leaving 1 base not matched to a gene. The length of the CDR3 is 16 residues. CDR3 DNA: TGCGCCAGCAGCCAACTAGCGGGGGGTAACACCGGGGAGCTGTTTTTT. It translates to CASSQLAGGNTGELFF.

CDR3 amino acids: CASSQDGRANEKLFF. CDR3 coding DNA: TGCGCCAGCAGCCAAGATGGCAGAGCTAATGAAAAACTGTTTTTT. The chain links TRBV4-1 to TRBJ1-4; D is unclear. CDR1 MGHRA and CDR2 YSYEKL come from the germline V gene. CDR3 length: 15 residues. The V end lost 0 bases, the J end lost 3 bases, and 8 bases lay between the germline ends.

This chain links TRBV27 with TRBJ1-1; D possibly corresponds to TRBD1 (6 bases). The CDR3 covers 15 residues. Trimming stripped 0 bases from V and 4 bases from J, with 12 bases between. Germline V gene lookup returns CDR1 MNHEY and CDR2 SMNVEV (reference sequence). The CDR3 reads CASSLSPGAATEAFF. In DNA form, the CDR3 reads TGTGCCAGCAGTTTATCGCCGGGGGCAGCCACTGAAGCTTTCTTT.

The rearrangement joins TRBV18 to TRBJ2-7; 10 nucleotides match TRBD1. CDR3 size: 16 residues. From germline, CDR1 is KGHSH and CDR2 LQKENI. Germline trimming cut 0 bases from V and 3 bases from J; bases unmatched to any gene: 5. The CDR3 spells CASSPPSGQGSYEQYF. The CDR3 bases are TGTGCCAGCTCACCACCGTCGGGACAGGGGAGCTACGAGCAGTACTTC.

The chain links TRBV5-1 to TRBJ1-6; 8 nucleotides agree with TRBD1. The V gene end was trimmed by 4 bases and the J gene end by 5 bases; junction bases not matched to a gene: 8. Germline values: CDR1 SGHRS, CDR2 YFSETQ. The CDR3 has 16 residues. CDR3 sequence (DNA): TGCGCCAGCAGCCCAAATACAGGGGGAAATAATTCACCCCTCCACTTT. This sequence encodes CASSPNTGGNNSPLHF.